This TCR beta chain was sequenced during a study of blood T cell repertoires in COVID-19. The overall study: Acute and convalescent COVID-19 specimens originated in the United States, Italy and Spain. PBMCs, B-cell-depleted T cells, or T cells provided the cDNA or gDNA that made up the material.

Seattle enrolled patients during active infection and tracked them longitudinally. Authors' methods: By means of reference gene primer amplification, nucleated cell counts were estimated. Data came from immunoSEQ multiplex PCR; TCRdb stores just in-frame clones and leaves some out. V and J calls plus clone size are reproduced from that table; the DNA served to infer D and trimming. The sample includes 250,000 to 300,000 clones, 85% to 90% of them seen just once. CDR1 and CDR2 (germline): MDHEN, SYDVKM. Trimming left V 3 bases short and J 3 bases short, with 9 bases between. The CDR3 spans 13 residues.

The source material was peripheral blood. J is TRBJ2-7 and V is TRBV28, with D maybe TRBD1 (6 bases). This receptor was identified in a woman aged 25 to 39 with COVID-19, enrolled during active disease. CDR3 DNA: TGTGCCAGCAGTTTTGGCAGGGGCTACGAGCAGTACTTC. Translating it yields CASSFGRGYEQYF. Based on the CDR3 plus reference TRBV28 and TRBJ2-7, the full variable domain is DVKVTQSSRYLVKRTGEKVFLECVQDMDHENMFWYRQDPGLGLRLIYFSYDVKMKEKGDIPEGYSVSREKKERFSLILESASTNQTSMYLCASSFGRGYEQYFGPGTRLTVT.